The rows below give T cell receptor beta chains drawn from one sample of a study of CD8+CD57+ T cells in acquired aplastic anemia. MiXCR, applied by TCRdb to the reads, yields one record per CDR3 protein. Of around 50,000 distinct CDR3 sequences in the sample, approximately 54% are singletons; the top ten hold 16%. Sample: sorted CD4+, CD8+, or CD8+CD57+ T cells (not recorded which) from PBMCs. The receptors shown here come from a human donor with aplastic anemia. CDR3s include the opening cysteine and the closing phenylalanine or tryptophan. Some rows mark clone size as missing; the rest say once, few, many or name a class of expanded clone.

v_call clone_size cdr3_aa
TRBV9 . CASSAQTGVYGYTF
TRBV6-5 . CASSSSPDQYNEQFF
TRBV7-6 many CASSLAPEGPQETQYF
TRBV24-1 . CATSEQFF
TRBV25-1 few CASSDGTAFF
TRBV4-3 medium-sized CASSQDLLPDGYGYTF
TRBV5-5 many CASSLPSLNSPLHF
TRBV20-1 . CSARDPQASYEQYF
TRBV5-4 many CASSLEAGGLAEQYF
TRBV15 . CATSRDRHSIGSLYSPLHF
TRBV15 . CATSRVQGRTEAFF
TRBV5-5 many CASSAGTGGSEAFF
TRBV15 . CATSRDPRGQDTIYF
TRBV24-1 . CATSDSTSGGAKDTQYF
TRBV25-1 once CASSDQGGVNQPQHF
TRBV20-1 . CSARGGQGMNTEAFF
TRBV28 many CASSLPRTGYPGQYF